A selection of T cell receptor beta chains follows, all from one sample in a study of blood T cells in healthy people across ages. TCRdb reanalysed the 5' RACE reads using MiXCR and keeps one entry per CDR3 protein. The sample has about 1,600,000 distinct CDR3 sequences; 42% are singletons. Sample: blood. The source is a woman between 18 and 29 years old in good health. Each CDR3 is given with its conserved first and last residue. D genes are given only for firm matches. The size entry is marked missing in some rows and otherwise reads once, few, many or a size class.

d_call: TRBD1; j_call: TRBJ1-2; cdr3_length: 14; v_call: TRBV6-1; clone_size: few; cdr3_aa: CASRSGTANYGYTF; cdr3_nt: TGTGCCAGCAGATCCGGGACAGCTAACTATGGCTACACCTTC
d_call: NA; j_call: TRBJ1-2; cdr3_length: 15; v_call: TRBV10-3; clone_size: NA; cdr3_aa: CAISDLGVGIYGYTF; cdr3_nt: TGTGCCATCAGTGATCTAGGGGTGGGGATCTATGGCTACACCTTC
d_call: TRBD1; j_call: TRBJ1-2; cdr3_length: 15; v_call: TRBV2; clone_size: NA; cdr3_aa: CASRDPGQGNNGYTF; cdr3_nt: TGTGCCAGTAGAGATCCGGGACAGGGAAACAATGGCTACACCTTC
d_call: TRBD2; j_call: TRBJ2-4; cdr3_length: 15; v_call: TRBV30; clone_size: few; cdr3_aa: CAWSPTSGGENIQYF; cdr3_nt: TGTGCCTGGAGCCCGACTAGCGGGGGGGAAAACATTCAGTACTTC
d_call: NA; j_call: TRBJ2-7; cdr3_length: 14; v_call: TRBV7-9; clone_size: many; cdr3_aa: CASSLAGDPYEQYF; cdr3_nt: TGTGCCAGCAGCTTAGCGGGGGATCCCTACGAGCAGTACTTC
d_call: NA; j_call: TRBJ2-2; cdr3_length: 17; v_call: TRBV4-1; clone_size: NA; cdr3_aa: CASSLWGEAPNTGELFF; cdr3_nt: TGCGCCAGCAGCCTGTGGGGGGAGGCTCCGAACACCGGGGAGCTGTTTTTT
d_call: NA; j_call: TRBJ1-2; cdr3_length: 15; v_call: TRBV10-1; clone_size: NA; cdr3_aa: CANTIAGEINYGYTF; cdr3_nt: TGCGCCAATACCATTGCGGGGGAAATCAACTATGGCTACACCTTC
d_call: TRBD2; j_call: TRBJ2-5; cdr3_length: 18; v_call: TRBV5-1; clone_size: few; cdr3_aa: CASSLEFGSLAGRETQYF; cdr3_nt: TGCGCCAGCAGCTTGGAGTTTGGGTCGCTAGCGGGTAGAGAGACCCAGTACTTC
d_call: NA; j_call: TRBJ2-6; cdr3_length: 15; v_call: TRBV20-1; clone_size: few; cdr3_aa: CSASLASSGANVLTF; cdr3_nt: TGCAGTGCTAGTCTAGCCAGCTCTGGGGCCAACGTCCTGACTTTC
d_call: NA; j_call: TRBJ2-3; cdr3_length: 12; v_call: TRBV15; clone_size: few; cdr3_aa: CATSRGGDTQYF; cdr3_nt: TGTGCCACCAGCAGAGGCGGAGATACGCAGTATTTT
d_call: NA; j_call: TRBJ1-2; cdr3_length: 13; v_call: TRBV3-1; clone_size: few; cdr3_aa: CASSQDGSRGYTF; cdr3_nt: TGTGCCAGCAGCCAAGACGGGTCGAGGGGCTACACCTTC
d_call: NA; j_call: TRBJ1-1; cdr3_length: 15; v_call: TRBV20-1; clone_size: NA; cdr3_aa: CSAIEGGIMNTEAFF; cdr3_nt: TGCAGTGCTATAGAGGGGGGAATCATGAACACTGAAGCTTTCTTT
d_call: TRBD1; j_call: TRBJ1-3; cdr3_length: 16; v_call: TRBV27; clone_size: NA; cdr3_aa: CASSETGDSSGNTIYF; cdr3_nt: TGTGCCAGCAGTGAAACAGGGGACTCCTCTGGAAACACCATATATTTT
d_call: TRBD1; j_call: TRBJ2-3; cdr3_length: 16; v_call: TRBV7-9; clone_size: NA; cdr3_aa: CAGSFQTGRGTDTQYF; cdr3_nt: TGTGCCGGCAGCTTCCAGACAGGGCGGGGCACAGATACGCAGTATTTT
d_call: TRBD2; j_call: TRBJ2-1; cdr3_length: 13; v_call: TRBV20-1; clone_size: NA; cdr3_aa: CSASWREPNEQFF; cdr3_nt: TGCAGTGCTAGTTGGCGGGAGCCCAATGAGCAGTTCTTC
d_call: NA; j_call: TRBJ2-2; cdr3_length: 12; v_call: TRBV7-9; clone_size: few; cdr3_aa: CASSSQAGELFF; cdr3_nt: TGTGCCAGCAGCTCCCAGGCCGGGGAGCTGTTTTTT
d_call: TRBD2; j_call: TRBJ2-5; cdr3_length: 19; v_call: TRBV7-9; clone_size: few; cdr3_aa: CASSLGTSGPDNPQETQYF; cdr3_nt: TGTGCCAGCAGCTTAGGGACTAGCGGCCCCGACAACCCACAAGAGACCCAGTACTTC
d_call: NA; j_call: TRBJ1-1; cdr3_length: 12; v_call: TRBV6-6; clone_size: once; cdr3_aa: CASSYSHTEAFF; cdr3_nt: TGTGCCAGCAGTTACTCGCACACTGAAGCTTTCTTT
d_call: NA; j_call: TRBJ2-7; cdr3_length: 20; v_call: TRBV11-2; clone_size: NA; cdr3_aa: CASSLVVQSGVSNRSPEQYF; cdr3_nt: TGTGCCAGTAGCTTAGTGGTTCAGTCCGGGGTGTCGAACCGTTCCCCCGAGCAGTACTTC
d_call: NA; j_call: TRBJ1-2; cdr3_length: 12; v_call: TRBV30; clone_size: NA; cdr3_aa: CAWGDRFYGYTF; cdr3_nt: TGTGCCTGGGGAGACAGGTTCTATGGCTACACCTTC
d_call: TRBD2; j_call: TRBJ2-5; cdr3_length: 15; v_call: TRBV20-1; clone_size: NA; cdr3_aa: CSASHGGDYQETQYF; cdr3_nt: TGCAGTGCTAGCCACGGGGGGGACTACCAAGAGACCCAGTACTTC
d_call: NA; j_call: TRBJ1-1; cdr3_length: 14; v_call: TRBV25-1; clone_size: few; cdr3_aa: CASSEPGKNTEAFF; cdr3_nt: TGTGCCAGCAGTGAGCCAGGAAAGAACACTGAAGCTTTCTTT
d_call: TRBD2; j_call: TRBJ2-3; cdr3_length: 17; v_call: TRBV4-2; clone_size: NA; cdr3_aa: CASSPTGGGTVGDTQYF; cdr3_nt: TGTGCCAGCAGCCCTACGGGGGGAGGTACAGTAGGCGATACGCAGTATTTT
d_call: TRBD2; j_call: TRBJ2-7; cdr3_length: 17; v_call: TRBV3-1; clone_size: few; cdr3_aa: CASSPELASGSSYEQYF; cdr3_nt: TGTGCCAGCAGCCCCGAGTTGGCTAGCGGATCCTCCTACGAGCAGTACTTC
d_call: NA; j_call: TRBJ1-5; cdr3_length: 15; v_call: TRBV2; clone_size: NA; cdr3_aa: CASRMGEGTGQPQHF; cdr3_nt: TGTGCCAGCAGAATGGGGGAGGGAACAGGACAGCCCCAGCATTTT
d_call: TRBD2; j_call: TRBJ2-1; cdr3_length: 13; v_call: TRBV18; clone_size: NA; cdr3_aa: CASSALTSGEQFF; cdr3_nt: TGTGCCAGCTCAGCGCTGACTAGCGGGGAGCAGTTCTTC
d_call: TRBD2; j_call: TRBJ2-3; cdr3_length: 17; v_call: TRBV10-1; clone_size: few; cdr3_aa: CASSRPGLAGGTDTQYF; cdr3_nt: TGCGCCAGCAGTCGGCCCGGACTAGCGGGAGGCACAGATACGCAGTATTTT
d_call: TRBD2; j_call: TRBJ2-5; cdr3_length: 17; v_call: TRBV11-2; clone_size: NA; cdr3_aa: CASSTGTSGLPQETQYF; cdr3_nt: TGTGCCAGCAGCACCGGGACTAGCGGGCTCCCCCAAGAGACCCAGTACTTC
d_call: NA; j_call: TRBJ2-5; cdr3_length: 13; v_call: TRBV21-1; clone_size: NA; cdr3_aa: CASSRYRGNEQYF; cdr3_nt: TGTGCCAGCAGCCGGTACAGGGGGAATGAGCAGTACTTC
d_call: NA; j_call: TRBJ2-1; cdr3_length: 14; v_call: TRBV24-1; clone_size: NA; cdr3_aa: CATSETGTYNEQFF; cdr3_nt: TGTGCCACCAGTGAAACCGGGACCTACAATGAGCAGTTCTTC
d_call: TRBD2; j_call: TRBJ2-1; cdr3_length: 14; v_call: TRBV20-1; clone_size: NA; cdr3_aa: CSAGGLAGLYEQFF; cdr3_nt: TGCAGTGCTGGAGGACTAGCGGGACTCTATGAGCAGTTCTTC
d_call: NA; j_call: TRBJ2-1; cdr3_length: 15; v_call: TRBV5-1; clone_size: few; cdr3_aa: CASRPPGLLNNEQFF; cdr3_nt: TGCGCCAGCCGCCCGCCGGGACTTTTAAACAATGAGCAGTTCTTC
d_call: TRBD1; j_call: TRBJ1-1; cdr3_length: 13; v_call: TRBV5-6; clone_size: NA; cdr3_aa: CASSFLGDREAFF; cdr3_nt: TGTGCCAGCAGCTTTCTAGGGGACAGAGAAGCTTTCTTT
d_call: NA; j_call: TRBJ2-2; cdr3_length: 14; v_call: TRBV13; clone_size: NA; cdr3_aa: CASSSDRSTGELFF; cdr3_nt: TGTGCCAGCAGCTCGGACAGATCCACCGGGGAGCTGTTTTTT
d_call: TRBD1; j_call: TRBJ2-7; cdr3_length: 15; v_call: TRBV5-1; clone_size: NA; cdr3_aa: CASSLVRTGSYEQYF; cdr3_nt: TGCGCCAGCAGCTTGGTTCGGACAGGGTCCTACGAGCAGTACTTC
d_call: NA; j_call: TRBJ1-4; cdr3_length: 12; v_call: TRBV12-3/TRBV12-4; clone_size: few; cdr3_aa: CASSLQSEKLFF; cdr3_nt: TGTGCCAGCAGTTTACAATCTGAAAAACTGTTTTTT
d_call: NA; j_call: TRBJ2-7; cdr3_length: 16; v_call: TRBV27; clone_size: few; cdr3_aa: CASSSTEGTKVYEQYF; cdr3_nt: TGTGCCAGCAGTTCCACGGAAGGGACAAAGGTCTACGAGCAGTACTTC
d_call: NA; j_call: TRBJ2-7; cdr3_length: 15; v_call: TRBV5-1; clone_size: NA; cdr3_aa: CASSLMGESSGEQYF; cdr3_nt: TGCGCCAGCAGCTTGATGGGGGAGTCATCGGGCGAGCAGTACTTC
d_call: NA; j_call: TRBJ2-1; cdr3_length: 13; v_call: TRBV25-1; clone_size: NA; cdr3_aa: CASSEVAANEQFF; cdr3_nt: TGTGCCAGCAGTGAAGTAGCGGCCAATGAGCAGTTCTTC
d_call: TRBD2; j_call: TRBJ2-5; cdr3_length: 15; v_call: TRBV5-1; clone_size: NA; cdr3_aa: CASSLALASRETQYF; cdr3_nt: TGCGCCAGCAGCTTGGCACTAGCGAGCCGAGAGACCCAGTACTTC
d_call: TRBD1; j_call: TRBJ1-2; cdr3_length: 14; v_call: TRBV7-9; clone_size: few; cdr3_aa: CASSFGQVNYGYTF; cdr3_nt: TGTGCCAGCAGCTTCGGACAGGTTAACTATGGCTACACCTTC
d_call: TRBD1; j_call: TRBJ2-5; cdr3_length: 11; v_call: TRBV2; clone_size: few; cdr3_aa: CAGTVQETQYF; cdr3_nt: TGTGCCGGGACAGTGCAAGAGACCCAGTACTTC
d_call: NA; j_call: TRBJ1-1; cdr3_length: 15; v_call: TRBV12-3/TRBV12-4; clone_size: few; cdr3_aa: CASLRQPGGNTEAFF; cdr3_nt: TGTGCCAGCTTAAGGCAACCAGGAGGGAACACTGAAGCTTTCTTT
d_call: NA; j_call: TRBJ2-3; cdr3_length: 13; v_call: TRBV11-1; clone_size: few; cdr3_aa: CASSLAEGDTQYF; cdr3_nt: TGTGCCAGCAGCTTAGCGGAGGGCGATACGCAGTATTTT
d_call: NA; j_call: TRBJ2-2; cdr3_length: 13; v_call: TRBV20-1; clone_size: NA; cdr3_aa: CSARSGSAGELFF; cdr3_nt: TGCAGTGCTAGGTCTGGGTCGGCCGGGGAGCTGTTTTTT
d_call: TRBD1; j_call: TRBJ1-5; cdr3_length: 16; v_call: TRBV12-3/TRBV12-4; clone_size: few; cdr3_aa: CASSLAQGGSNQPQHF; cdr3_nt: TGTGCCAGCAGTTTAGCGCAGGGGGGTAGCAATCAGCCCCAGCATTTT
d_call: NA; j_call: TRBJ1-5; cdr3_length: 14; v_call: TRBV12-3/TRBV12-4; clone_size: few; cdr3_aa: CASSATGSGQPQHF; cdr3_nt: TGTGCCAGCAGTGCCACAGGGTCGGGCCAGCCCCAGCATTTT
d_call: TRBD1; j_call: TRBJ1-6; cdr3_length: 14; v_call: TRBV10-3; clone_size: few; cdr3_aa: CAISEDRVNSPLHF; cdr3_nt: TGTGCCATCAGTGAGGACAGGGTTAATTCACCCCTCCACTTT
d_call: NA; j_call: TRBJ1-3; cdr3_length: 15; v_call: TRBV5-1; clone_size: NA; cdr3_aa: CASSLGRTPGNTIYF; cdr3_nt: TGCGCCAGCAGCTTGGGACGGACACCTGGAAACACCATATATTTT
d_call: NA; j_call: TRBJ1-5; cdr3_length: 11; v_call: TRBV12-5; clone_size: NA; cdr3_aa: CASGLDRPQHF; cdr3_nt: TGTGCTAGTGGTCTGGACAGGCCCCAGCATTTT
d_call: NA; j_call: TRBJ2-7; cdr3_length: 16; v_call: TRBV15; clone_size: few; cdr3_aa: CATSRGVAGHSYEQYF; cdr3_nt: TGTGCCACCAGCAGAGGTGTCGCAGGGCATTCCTACGAGCAGTACTTC
d_call: NA; j_call: TRBJ2-1; cdr3_length: 12; v_call: TRBV7-8; clone_size: few; cdr3_aa: CASSITSSRVFF; cdr3_nt: TGTGCCAGCAGCATTACTAGCTCTCGGGTGTTCTTC
d_call: NA; j_call: TRBJ2-2; cdr3_length: 16; v_call: TRBV12-3/TRBV12-4; clone_size: NA; cdr3_aa: CASSFGHKLNTGELFF; cdr3_nt: TGTGCCAGCAGTTTTGGCCATAAATTAAACACCGGGGAGCTGTTTTTT
d_call: TRBD1; j_call: TRBJ2-7; cdr3_length: 17; v_call: TRBV5-1; clone_size: NA; cdr3_aa: CASSLELVGQGDRTQYF; cdr3_nt: TGCGCCAGCAGCTTGGAGTTAGTCGGACAGGGGGACCGAACCCAGTACTTC
d_call: NA; j_call: TRBJ1-2; cdr3_length: 15; v_call: TRBV7-9; clone_size: few; cdr3_aa: CASSLEGRGNTGYTF; cdr3_nt: TGTGCCAGCAGCTTAGAGGGCAGGGGTAATACTGGCTACACCTTC
d_call: NA; j_call: TRBJ2-4; cdr3_length: 14; v_call: TRBV9; clone_size: NA; cdr3_aa: CASSVGRGVDIQYF; cdr3_nt: TGTGCCAGCAGCGTAGGCAGGGGCGTAGACATTCAGTACTTC
d_call: NA; j_call: TRBJ2-2; cdr3_length: 13; v_call: TRBV6-1; clone_size: NA; cdr3_aa: CASRGRGVGELFF; cdr3_nt: TGTGCCAGCAGGGGCAGGGGTGTCGGGGAGCTGTTTTTT
d_call: TRBD1; j_call: TRBJ2-2; cdr3_length: 15; v_call: TRBV7-2; clone_size: NA; cdr3_aa: CASSLRLQGAGELFF; cdr3_nt: TGTGCCAGCAGCTTACGGTTACAGGGGGCCGGGGAGCTGTTTTTT